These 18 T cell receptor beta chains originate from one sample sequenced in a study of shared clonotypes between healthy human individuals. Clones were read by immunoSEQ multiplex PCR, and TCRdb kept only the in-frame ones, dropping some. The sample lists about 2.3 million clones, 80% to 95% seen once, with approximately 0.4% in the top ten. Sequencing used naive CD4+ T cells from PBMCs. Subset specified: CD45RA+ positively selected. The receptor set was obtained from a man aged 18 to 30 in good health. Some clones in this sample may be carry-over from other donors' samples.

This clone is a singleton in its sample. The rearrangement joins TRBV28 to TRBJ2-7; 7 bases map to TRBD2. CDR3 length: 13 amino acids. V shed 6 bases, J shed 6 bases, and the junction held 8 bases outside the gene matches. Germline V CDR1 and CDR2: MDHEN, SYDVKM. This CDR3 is CASRGTTLPEQYF. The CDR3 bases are TGTGCCAGCAGAGGGACTACCTTGCCCGAGCAGTACTTC.

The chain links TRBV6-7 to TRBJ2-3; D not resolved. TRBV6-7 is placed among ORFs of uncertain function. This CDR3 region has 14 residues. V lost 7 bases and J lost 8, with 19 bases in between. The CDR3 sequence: CASTSFEVRGTQYF. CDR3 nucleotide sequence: TGTGCCAGCACCTCTTTCGAGGTTCGAGGTACGCAGTATTTT.

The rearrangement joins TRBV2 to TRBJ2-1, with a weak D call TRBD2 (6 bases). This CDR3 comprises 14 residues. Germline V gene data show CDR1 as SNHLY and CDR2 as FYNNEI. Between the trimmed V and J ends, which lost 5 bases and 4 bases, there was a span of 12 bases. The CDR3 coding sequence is TGTGCCAGCAGTCGGGACTTTTATTACAATGAGCAGTTCTTC. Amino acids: CASSRDFYYNEQFF.

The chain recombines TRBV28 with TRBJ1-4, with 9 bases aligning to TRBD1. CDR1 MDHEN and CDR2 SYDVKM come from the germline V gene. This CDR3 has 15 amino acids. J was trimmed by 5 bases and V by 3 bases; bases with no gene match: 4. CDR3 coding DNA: TGTGCCAGCAGTTTCGGCGGGACAGGGAATGAAAAACTGTTTTTT. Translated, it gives CASSFGGTGNEKLFF.

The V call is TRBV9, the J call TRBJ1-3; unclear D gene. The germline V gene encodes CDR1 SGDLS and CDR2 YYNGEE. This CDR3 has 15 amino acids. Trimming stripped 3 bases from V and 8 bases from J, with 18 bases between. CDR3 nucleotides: TGTGCCAGCAGCGAAAGTGTAGCAGGATCCTACACCATATATTTT. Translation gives CASSESVAGSYTIYF.

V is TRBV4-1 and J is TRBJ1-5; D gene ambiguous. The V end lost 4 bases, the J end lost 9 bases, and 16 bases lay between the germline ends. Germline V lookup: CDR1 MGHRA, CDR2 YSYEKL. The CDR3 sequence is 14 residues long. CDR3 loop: CASSPIVAPAPQHF. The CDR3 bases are TGCGCCAGCAGCCCAATCGTAGCGCCGGCGCCCCAGCATTTT.

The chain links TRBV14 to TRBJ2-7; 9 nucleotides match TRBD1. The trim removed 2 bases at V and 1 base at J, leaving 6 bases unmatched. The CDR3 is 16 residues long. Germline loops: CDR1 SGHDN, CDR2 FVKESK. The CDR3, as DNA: TGTGCCAGCAGCCAACCTTGGGGACAGGGATCCTACGAGCAGTACTTC. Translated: CASSQPWGQGSYEQYF.

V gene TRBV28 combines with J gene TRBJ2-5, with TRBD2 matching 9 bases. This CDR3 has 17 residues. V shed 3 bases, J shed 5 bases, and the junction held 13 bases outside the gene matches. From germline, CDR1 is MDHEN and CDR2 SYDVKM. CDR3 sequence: CASSFSSSGIVGETQYF. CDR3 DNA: TGTGCCAGCAGTTTTTCGTCTAGCGGGATTGTCGGGGAGACCCAGTACTTC.

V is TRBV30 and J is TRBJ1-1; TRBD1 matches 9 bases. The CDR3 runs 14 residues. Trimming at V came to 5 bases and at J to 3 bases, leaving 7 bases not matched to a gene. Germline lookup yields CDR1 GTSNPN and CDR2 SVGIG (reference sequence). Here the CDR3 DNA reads TGTGCCTGGTCCAGACAGGGGGGATACACTGAAGCTTTCTTT. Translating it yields CAWSRQGGYTEAFF.

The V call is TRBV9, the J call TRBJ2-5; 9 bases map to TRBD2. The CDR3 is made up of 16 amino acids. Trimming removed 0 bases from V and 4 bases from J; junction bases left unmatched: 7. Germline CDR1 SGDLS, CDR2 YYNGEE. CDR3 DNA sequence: TGTGCCAGCAGCGTAGGGGCTAGCGGGATGGCAGAGACCCAGTACTTC. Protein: CASSVGASGMAETQYF.

In DNA form, the CDR3 reads TGTGCCAGCAGGGGTTCAGGGGAAGTTGGCTACACCTTC. Translating it yields CASRGSGEVGYTF. The chain is built from TRBV27 and TRBJ1-2, with D maybe TRBD1 (6 bases). Germline-derived CDR1 and CDR2 are MNHEY and SMNVEV (reference sequence). Trimming pared 6 bases from V and 7 bases from J, leaving 15 bases between. The CDR3 has 13 residues.

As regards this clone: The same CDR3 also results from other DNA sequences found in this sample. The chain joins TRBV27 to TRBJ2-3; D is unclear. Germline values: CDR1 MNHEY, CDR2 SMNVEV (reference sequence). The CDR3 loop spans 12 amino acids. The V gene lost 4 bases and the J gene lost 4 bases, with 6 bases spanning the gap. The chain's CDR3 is CASSSPADTQYF. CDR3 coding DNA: TGTGCCAGCAGTTCCCCTGCAGATACGCAGTATTTT.

The CDR3 DNA is TGTGCCAGCAGCCAACACGATAGCGTTAGCTCCTACGAGCAGTACTTC. Amino acids: CASSQHDSVSSYEQYF. The chain carries TRBV16 and TRBJ2-7; D possibly corresponds to TRBD2 (5 bases). The CDR3 runs to 16 residues. V was trimmed by 2 bases and J by 0 bases, leaving 14 bases between them. Germline V gene data show CDR1 as KGHSY and CDR2 as FQNENV.

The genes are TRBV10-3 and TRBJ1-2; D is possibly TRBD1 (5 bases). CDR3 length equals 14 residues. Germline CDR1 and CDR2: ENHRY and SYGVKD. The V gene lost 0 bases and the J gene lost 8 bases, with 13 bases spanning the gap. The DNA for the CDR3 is TGTGCCATCAGTGAGTCGGAGGGGACGGGCGGCTACACCTTC. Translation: CAISESEGTGGYTF.

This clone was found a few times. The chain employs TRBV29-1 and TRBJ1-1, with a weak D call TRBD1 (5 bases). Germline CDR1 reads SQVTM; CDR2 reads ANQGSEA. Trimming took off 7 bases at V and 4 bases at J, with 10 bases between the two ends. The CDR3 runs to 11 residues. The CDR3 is CSARDGTEAFF. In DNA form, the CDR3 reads TGCAGCGCCAGGGACGGCACTGAAGCTTTCTTT.

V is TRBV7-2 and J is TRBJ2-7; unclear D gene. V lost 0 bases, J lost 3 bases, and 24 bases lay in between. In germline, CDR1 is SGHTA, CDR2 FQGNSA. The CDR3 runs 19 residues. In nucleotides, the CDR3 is TGTGCCAGCAGCTTAGCGGGGTACGGGTACCCGTCTATTATCTACGAGCAGTACTTC. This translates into CASSLAGYGYPSIIYEQYF.

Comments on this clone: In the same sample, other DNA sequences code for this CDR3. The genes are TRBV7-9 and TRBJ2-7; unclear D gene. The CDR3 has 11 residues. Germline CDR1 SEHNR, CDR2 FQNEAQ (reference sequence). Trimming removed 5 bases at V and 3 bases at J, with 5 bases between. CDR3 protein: CASSLFYEQYF. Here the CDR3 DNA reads TGTGCCAGCAGCCTCTTCTACGAGCAGTACTTC.

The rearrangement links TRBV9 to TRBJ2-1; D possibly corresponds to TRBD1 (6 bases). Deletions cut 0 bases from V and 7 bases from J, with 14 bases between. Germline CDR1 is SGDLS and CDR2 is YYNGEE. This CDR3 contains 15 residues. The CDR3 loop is CASSVGGFRGNEQFF. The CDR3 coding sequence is TGTGCCAGCAGCGTAGGGGGGTTCAGGGGTAATGAGCAGTTCTTC.